The TCR beta chain under discussion was sequenced for a study of T-cell reconstitution after alpha-beta-depleted transplantation in children (dated by TCRdb to 2016 to 2017). At the level of the whole study: T-cell immune reconstitution after TCRalphabeta/CD19-depleted allogeneic hematopoietic cell transplantation in children was quantitatively tracked in the study by means of TCR repertoire profiling.

As for this clonotype: Its antigen is not yet known. Base qualities are not at hand, and no much larger clone is one base apart.

Points the paper makes about the study in general: In some patients, high TCRbeta diversity at day 60 was attributed to recipient T cells and intrathymic progenitors that had survived conditioning. The apparently early recovery of alphabetaT-cell counts about two months after transplant reportedly depended on only several hundred rapidly expanded clones that came from non-depleted graft cells. Over the following months the frequencies of hyperexpanded clones went down, and after one year T-cell counts and TCRbeta diversity were mostly credited to newly produced T cells.

The germline V gene (reference sequence) provides CDR1 DFQATT and CDR2 SNEGSKA. The CDR3 covers 17 residues, taking in both the cysteine and the phenylalanine. The DNA shown is the 51-base CDR3, in frame from base 1. After removal of 6 bases from V and 5 bases from J, the junction retains 15 bases not matched to a gene. Libraries were prepared through PCR. These reads were obtained on an Illumina HiSeq 2500. To normalize quantification of the TCRbeta repertoire, the TCR libraries were built with molecular barcoding that relied on unique molecular identifiers. TCRdb trimmed public reads at Q25 via fastp, called clones via MiXCR and kept in-frame beta chains. Every CDR3 protein is listed once, alongside the most common genes and DNA of its rows. The sample table shows some 600,000 distinct CDR3 sequences, and roughly 13% are seen once. Together, the top ten hold around 2.2% of the sample. The meaning of the sample's treatment or condition label: allogeneic hematopoietic cell transplantation with graft depleted of TCRalphabeta T cells and CD19 B cells. TCRalphabeta/CD19-depleted allogeneic hematopoietic cell grafts were given to the transplant recipients, all of whom were children.

The V gene is TRBV20-1 and the J gene is TRBJ2-2; the junction holds 10 bases that match TRBD2. Sequences were derived from PBMCs, mostly from graft donor cells, sampled 360 days after TCRalphabeta/CD19-depleted stem cell transplant. This sequence was found in a male patient under 18 who had a stem cell transplant for acute myeloid leukemia, so the T cells may come from the graft donor. For the CDR3, the sequence is CSAKRRTSGILTGELFF. DNA sequence: TGCAGTGCGAAGCGGAGAACTAGCGGGATTCTGACCGGGGAGCTGTTTTTT.